This TCR beta chain was obtained from a study of blood T cell repertoires in COVID-19. About the research overall: Sites across the United States, Italy and Spain contributed samples from acute and convalescent COVID-19. In each case, the material was cDNA or gDNA derived from T cells, B-cell-depleted T cells, or PBMCs.

This table comes from immunoSEQ multiplex PCR, and its TCRdb copy is limited to in-frame clones, with some not included. The repertoire holds some 140,000 clones, with approximately 90% as singletons. Germline V gene sequence: CDR1 SGHKS, CDR2 YYEKEE (reference sequence). The ends were cut back, 2 bases at V and 0 bases at J, with 9 bases in the middle. This CDR3 spans 16 amino acids. Input material: peripheral blood. The chain links TRBV5-5 to TRBJ2-6; D unresolved. This receptor was obtained from a man aged 45-65 years with active or convalescent COVID-19. The CDR3 nucleotides read TGTGCCAGCAGCTTCATGGTTAGCTCTGGGGCCAACGTCCTGACTTTC. This translates into CASSFMVSSGANVLTF. Combining the CDR3 with reference TRBV5-5 and TRBJ2-6 gives the whole variable domain DAGVTQSPTHLIKTRGQQVTLRCSPISGHKSVSWYQQVLGQGPQFIFQYYEKEERGRGNFPDRFSARQFPNYSSELNVNALLLGDSALYLCASSFMVSSGANVLTFGAGSRLTVL.